This T cell receptor (beta chain) derives from a study of radiotherapy plus CTLA-4 blockade in lung cancer. Study-wide context: For less than 20% of patients, objective responses occurred, and around 34% had disease control.

Only in-frame clones appear in the TCRdb table, and some are missing; sequencing was by immunoSEQ multiplex PCR. Among around 99,000 clones listed, 85% to 90% were seen once. V gave up 1 base and J gave up 3 bases, with 7 bases separating them. The CDR3 consists of 14 residues. Germline V gives CDR1 SGHTA, CDR2 FQGNSA. The V call is TRBV7-2, the J call TRBJ1-5; no clear D gene. Sequencing was performed on peripheral blood, taken from a patient treated with radiotherapy plus ipilimumab. The TCR originated in a human donor with non-small cell lung cancer that progressed on radiotherapy plus ipilimumab. CDR3 sequence: CASSLEGFNQPQHF. The CDR3, as DNA: TGTGCCAGCAGCTTAGAAGGTTTCAATCAGCCCCAGCATTTT. Based on the CDR3 plus reference TRBV7-2 and TRBJ1-5, the full variable domain is GAGVSQSPSNKVTEKGKDVELRCDPISGHTALYWYRQSLGQGLEFLIYFQGNSAPDKSGLPSDRFSAERTGGSVSTLTIQRTQQEDSAVYLCASSLEGFNQPQHFGDGTRLSIL.